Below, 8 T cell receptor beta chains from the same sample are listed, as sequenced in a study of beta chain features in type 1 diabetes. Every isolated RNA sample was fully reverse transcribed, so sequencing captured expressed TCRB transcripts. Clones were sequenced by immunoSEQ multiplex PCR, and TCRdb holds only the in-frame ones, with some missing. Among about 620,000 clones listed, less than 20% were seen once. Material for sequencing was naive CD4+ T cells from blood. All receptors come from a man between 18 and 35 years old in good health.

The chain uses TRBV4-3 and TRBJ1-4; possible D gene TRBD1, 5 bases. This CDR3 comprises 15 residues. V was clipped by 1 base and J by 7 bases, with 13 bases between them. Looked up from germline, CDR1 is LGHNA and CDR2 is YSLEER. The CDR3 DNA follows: TGCGCCAGCAGCCAAGGGATAGGACAAACTGAAAAACTGTTTTTT. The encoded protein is CASSQGIGQTEKLFF.

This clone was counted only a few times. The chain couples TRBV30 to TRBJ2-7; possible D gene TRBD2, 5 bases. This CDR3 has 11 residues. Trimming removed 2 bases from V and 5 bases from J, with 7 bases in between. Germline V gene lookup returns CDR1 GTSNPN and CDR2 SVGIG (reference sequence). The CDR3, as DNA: TGTGCCTGGAGTCCGGGGAACGAGCAGTACTTC. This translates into CAWSPGNEQYF.

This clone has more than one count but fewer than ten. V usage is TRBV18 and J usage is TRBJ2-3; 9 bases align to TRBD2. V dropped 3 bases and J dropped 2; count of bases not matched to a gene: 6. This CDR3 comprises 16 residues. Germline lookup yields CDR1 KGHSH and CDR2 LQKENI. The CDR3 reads CASSPWRGGITDTQYF. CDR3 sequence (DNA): TGTGCCAGCTCACCGTGGCGGGGGGGCATCACAGATACGCAGTATTTT. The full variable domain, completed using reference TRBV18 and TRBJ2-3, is NAGVMQNPRHLVRRRGQEARLRCSPMKGHSHVYWYRQLPEEGLKFMVYLQKENIIDESGMPKERFSAEFPKEGPSILRIQQVVRGDSAAYFCASSPWRGGITDTQYFGPGTRLTVL.

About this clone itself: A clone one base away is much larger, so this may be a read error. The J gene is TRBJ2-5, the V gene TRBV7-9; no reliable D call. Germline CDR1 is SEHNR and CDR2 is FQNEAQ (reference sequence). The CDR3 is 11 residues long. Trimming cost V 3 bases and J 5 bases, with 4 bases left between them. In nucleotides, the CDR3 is TGTGCCAGCAGCTTTGGGGAGACCCAGTACTTC. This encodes CASSFGETQYF.

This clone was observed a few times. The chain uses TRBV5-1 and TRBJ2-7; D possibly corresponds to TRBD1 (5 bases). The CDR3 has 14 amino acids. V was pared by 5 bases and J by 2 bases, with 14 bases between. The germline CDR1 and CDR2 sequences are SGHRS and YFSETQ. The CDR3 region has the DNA TGCGCCAGCAGAGATCAGGGAAAACCCTACGAGCAGTACTTC. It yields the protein CASRDQGKPYEQYF.

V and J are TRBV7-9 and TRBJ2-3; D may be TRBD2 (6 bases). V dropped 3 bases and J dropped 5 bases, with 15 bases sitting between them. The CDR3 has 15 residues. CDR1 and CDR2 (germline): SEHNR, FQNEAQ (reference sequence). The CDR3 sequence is CASSFRAGMRDTQYF. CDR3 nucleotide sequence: TGTGCCAGCAGCTTTCGGGCGGGGATGAGAGATACGCAGTATTTT.

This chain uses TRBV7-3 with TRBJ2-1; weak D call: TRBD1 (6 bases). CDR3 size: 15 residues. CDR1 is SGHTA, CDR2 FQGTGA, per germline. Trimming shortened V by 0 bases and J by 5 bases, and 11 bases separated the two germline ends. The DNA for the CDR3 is TGTGCCAGCAGCTTAACCAGGGACAACGACAATGAGCAGTTCTTC. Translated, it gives CASSLTRDNDNEQFF.

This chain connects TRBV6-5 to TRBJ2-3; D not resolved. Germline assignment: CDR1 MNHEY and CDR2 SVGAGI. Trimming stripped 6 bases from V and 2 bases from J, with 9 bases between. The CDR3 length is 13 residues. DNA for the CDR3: TGTGCCAGCAGAAAAGGGAACACAGATACGCAGTATTTT. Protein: CASRKGNTDTQYF.